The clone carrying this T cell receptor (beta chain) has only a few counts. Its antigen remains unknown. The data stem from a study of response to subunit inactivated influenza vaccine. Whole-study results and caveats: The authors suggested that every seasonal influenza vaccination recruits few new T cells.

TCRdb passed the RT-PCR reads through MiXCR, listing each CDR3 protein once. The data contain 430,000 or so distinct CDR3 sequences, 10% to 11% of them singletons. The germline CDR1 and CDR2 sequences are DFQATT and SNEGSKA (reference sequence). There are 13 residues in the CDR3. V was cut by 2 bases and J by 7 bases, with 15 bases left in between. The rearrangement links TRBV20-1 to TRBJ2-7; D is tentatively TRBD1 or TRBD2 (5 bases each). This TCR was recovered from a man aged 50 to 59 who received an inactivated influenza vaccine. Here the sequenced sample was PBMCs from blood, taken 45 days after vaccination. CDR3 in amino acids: CSARWGPHSEQYF. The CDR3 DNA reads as TGCAGTGCTAGATGGGGACCCCATTCAGAGCAGTACTTC.